This T cell receptor beta chain was sequenced for a study of T cell repertoires in cytomegalovirus infection. Study background: In public TCR beta signatures, there were indications of both CMV infection and matching HLA type.

Overall study findings and caveats: There were carriers of CMV plus the relevant HLA, and cumulative public TCR beta family frequency identified them. Ex vivo responses were dominated by HLA-C-restricted CMV-specific TCR beta clonotypes.

One entry per CDR3 protein results from TCRdb running MiXCR on the reads. This table holds around 550,000 distinct CDR3 sequences, about 25% found once. This clonotype was seen only a few times. Its target is not known. Germline assignment: CDR1 MNHEY and CDR2 SVGAGI. This CDR3 contains 14 residues. Trimming took off 6 bases at V and 3 bases at J, with 11 bases between the two ends. The clonotype was recovered from a human donor in good health (CMV status not recorded). Some clones in this sample may be carry-over from other donors' samples. Sequences were obtained from PBMCs. The V gene is TRBV6-5, the J gene TRBJ1-4, with a possible D match to TRBD1 (6 bases). The CDR3 protein is CASRETGPNEKLFF. DNA of the CDR3: TGTGCCAGCAGAGAAACAGGGCCTAATGAAAAACTGTTTTTT.